The 24 T cell receptor beta chains in this list originate from one sample, sequenced in a study of blood T cell repertoires in COVID-19. Clones were sequenced by immunoSEQ multiplex PCR, and TCRdb holds only the in-frame ones, with some missing. Among about 200,000 clones listed, 65% to 90% were seen once. Sequenced input: PBMCs or T cells enriched from blood (not recorded which). Source of these receptors: a woman aged 25 to 39 who had been exposed to COVID-19.

The genes are TRBV5-6 and TRBJ1-1; 8 bases line up with TRBD1. The CDR3 runs 14 residues. CDR1 and CDR2 (germline): SGHDT, YYEEEE. The trim removed 4 bases at V and 7 bases at J, leaving 9 bases unmatched. The CDR3 nucleotides read TGTGCCAGCAGCCAGACAGGGGTATCACTTGAAGCTTTCTTT. Residues: CASSQTGVSLEAFF.

CDR3 protein: CASSPRSGGAEQYF. As DNA, the CDR3 is TGTGCCAGCTCACCACGTTCGGGGGGCGCGGAGCAGTACTTC. The V gene is TRBV18, the J gene TRBJ2-7, with D possibly TRBD2 on 7 matching bases. V dropped 1 base and J dropped 7 bases, with 14 bases sitting between them. CDR1 KGHSH and CDR2 LQKENI come from the germline V gene. The length of the CDR3 is 14 residues.

For the CDR3, the DNA is TGTGCCAGCAGTGCCGGGACAGGCTACGAGCAGTACTTC. Encoded protein: CASSAGTGYEQYF. This chain joins TRBV2 and TRBJ2-7, with 8 positions matching TRBD1. V lost 4 bases, J lost 3 bases, and 2 bases stayed unmatched. The V gene's germline CDR1 is SNHLY and CDR2 FYNNEI. CDR3 length: 13 amino acids. Looking up the rest from reference TRBV2 and TRBJ2-7 gives the full variable domain: EPEVTQTPSHQVTQMGQEVILRCVPISNHLYFYWYRQILGQKVEFLVSFYNNEISEKSEIFDDQFSVERPDGSNFTLKIRSTKLEDSAMYFCASSAGTGYEQYFGPGTRLTVT.

This rearrangement joins TRBV24-1 to TRBJ2-7; D is uncertain. V shed 12 bases and J shed 0 bases, with 17 bases lying between them. Germline V gives CDR1 KGHDR, CDR2 SFDVKD. The CDR3 is made up of 14 amino acids. CDR3: CAPSEELSSYEQYF. As DNA, the CDR3 is TGTGCCCCCTCAGAGGAACTTAGCTCCTACGAGCAGTACTTC.

V usage is TRBV7-8 and J usage is TRBJ2-5, with a tentative D call TRBD1 (6 bases). The V gene's germline CDR1 is SGHVS and CDR2 FQNEAQ. V was trimmed by 1 base and J by 1 base, leaving 13 bases between them. This CDR3 comprises 16 residues. The CDR3: CASSLGQGTRQETQYF. The CDR3 DNA follows: TGTGCCAGCAGCTTAGGTCAGGGGACCCGCCAAGAGACCCAGTACTTC.

This chain joins TRBV9 and TRBJ2-2; D unresolved. V gave up 0 bases and J gave up 4 bases, with 7 bases separating them. Germline V gene data show CDR1 as SGDLS and CDR2 as YYNGEE. This CDR3 region has 14 residues. The CDR3 reads CASSVEYSTGELFF. The CDR3 DNA follows: TGTGCCAGCAGCGTAGAGTACAGCACCGGGGAGCTGTTTTTT.

There are a few counts of this clone. This rearrangement joins TRBV19 to TRBJ1-2; 12 bases agree with TRBD1. Germline CDR1 LNHDA, CDR2 SQIVND (reference sequence). The CDR3 is 18 amino acids. Trimming at V came to 6 bases and at J to 0 bases, leaving 11 bases not matched to a gene. CDR3 DNA sequence: TGTGCCAGTAGCCCCCCCACCGGGACAGGGGGCACTAACTATGGCTACACCTTC. This encodes CASSPPTGTGGTNYGYTF.

This clone was seen just once. This chain uses TRBV3-1 (or the pseudogene TRBV3-2) with TRBJ2-5; TRBD2 aligns across 7 bases. Losses at the gene ends were 3 bases for V and 9 bases for J; bases not matched to a gene: 1. This CDR3 has 11 amino acids. Per the germline V gene, CDR1 is LGHDT and CDR2 is YNNKEL (reference sequence). This CDR3 reads CASSQGGSQYF. CDR3 in DNA: TGTGCCAGCAGCCAGGGGGGGTCCCAGTACTTC.

CDR3 nucleotides: TGTGCCAGCAGTCAGCCGTCCAGGGGTTCCACTGAAGCTTTCTTT. This translates into CASSQPSRGSTEAFF. V and J are TRBV6-5 and TRBJ1-1; TRBD1 is a possible D gene (6 bases). CDR1 and CDR2 (germline): MNHEY, SVGAGI. The V end lost 5 bases, the J end lost 4 bases, and 17 bases lay between the germline ends. The CDR3 totals 15 residues.

V gene TRBV6-5 combines with J gene TRBJ1-1; D is uncertain. Trimming stripped 7 bases from V and 0 bases from J, with 9 bases between. CDR1 MNHEY and CDR2 SVGAGI come from the germline V gene. The CDR3 has 13 amino acids. CDR3 sequence reads: CASMNSLNTEAFF. The DNA for the CDR3 is TGTGCCAGCATGAACAGCTTGAACACTGAAGCTTTCTTT.

This chain joins TRBV6-5 and TRBJ2-5, with D perhaps matching TRBD2 (6 bases). The length of the CDR3 is 14 residues. Germline values: CDR1 MNHEY, CDR2 SVGAGI. Deletions cut 9 bases from V and 4 bases from J, with 18 bases between. The CDR3 spells CASSRLGGRETQYF. The CDR3 DNA follows: TGTGCCAGTTCTCGTTTGGGGGGAAGAGAGACCCAGTACTTC.

V is TRBV30 and J is TRBJ2-1; 7 nucleotides match TRBD2. The germline CDR1 and CDR2 sequences are GTSNPN and SVGIG (reference sequence). V was clipped by 2 bases and J by 0 bases; unmatched bases: 10. This CDR3 has 17 amino acids. CDR3 DNA: TGTGCCTGGAGTCCCGCGACTAGCATCAGCTCCTACAATGAGCAGTTCTTC. This sequence encodes CAWSPATSISSYNEQFF.

The chain couples TRBV18 to TRBJ1-5; 7 bases fit TRBD1. The V gene's germline CDR1 is KGHSH and CDR2 LQKENI. Unmatched junction bases numbered 5, after V lost 2 bases and J lost 4 bases. The length of the CDR3 is 15 residues. CDR3 nucleotides: TGTGCCAGCTCACCAACAGGGGCCAGGAATCAGCCCCAGCATTTT. The encoded protein is CASSPTGARNQPQHF. The whole variable domain, filled in from reference TRBV18 and TRBJ1-5, reads NAGVMQNPRHLVRRRGQEARLRCSPMKGHSHVYWYRQLPEEGLKFMVYLQKENIIDESGMPKERFSAEFPKEGPSILRIQQVVRGDSAAYFCASSPTGARNQPQHFGDGTRLSIL.

This clone has only one observation. The gene calls are TRBV9 and TRBJ2-1; 13 bases align to TRBD2. The V gene's germline CDR1 is SGDLS and CDR2 YYNGEE. This CDR3 has 17 amino acids. V shed 0 bases and J 3 bases; nucleotides not matched to a gene: 3. This CDR3 is CASSVEGLAGNYNEQFF. DNA of the CDR3: TGTGCCAGCAGCGTAGAGGGACTAGCGGGGAACTACAATGAGCAGTTCTTC.

This chain joins TRBV6-5 and TRBJ1-2; 7 nucleotides agree with TRBD1. Germline CDR1 reads MNHEY; CDR2 reads SVGAGI. V was pared by 0 bases and J by 7 bases, with 11 bases of the junction left unmatched. The length of the CDR3 is 16 residues. In DNA form, the CDR3 reads TGTGCCAGCAGTTACTCGAGCCAGGGGGGTTCACGTGGCTACACCTTC. Protein product: CASSYSSQGGSRGYTF.

The chain is built from TRBV5-1 and TRBJ1-1; D possibly corresponds to TRBD1 (6 bases). Trimming left V 3 bases short and J 1 base short, with 16 bases between. The CDR3 is 16 residues long. Germline CDR1 reads SGHRS; CDR2 reads YFSETQ. The CDR3 DNA is TGCGCCAGCAGCTGGTCACCAGGGGCAGGGAACACTGAAGCTTTCTTT. It specifies CASSWSPGAGNTEAFF.

The CDR3 reads CASSTHGGYGYTF. The CDR3 DNA reads as TGTGCCAGCAGTACCCACGGGGGATATGGCTACACCTTC. The V call is TRBV12-3 or TRBV12-4, the J call TRBJ1-2; D perhaps matches TRBD1 (5 bases). The CDR3 covers 13 residues. V was pared by 5 bases and J by 5 bases, with 12 bases between.

This clone was observed a few times. The chain carries TRBV19 and TRBJ2-7; 7 bases map to TRBD2. Germline loops: CDR1 LNHDA, CDR2 SQIVND (reference sequence). Germline trimming cut 10 bases from V and 0 bases from J; bases unmatched to any gene: 9. This CDR3 comprises 14 residues. This CDR3 reads CATRPRGDSYEQYF. CDR3 nucleotides: TGTGCCACCCGGCCCCGGGGGGACTCCTACGAGCAGTACTTC.

The J gene is TRBJ2-5, the V gene TRBV4-2, with a weak D call TRBD2 (6 bases). Germline CDR1 is LGHNA and CDR2 is YNFKEQ. The CDR3 extends over 16 amino acids. V lost 2 bases, J lost 2 bases, and 15 bases lay in between. The CDR3 DNA sequence: TGTGCCAGCAGCCAAACCCTGGGACTGTATCAAGAGACCCAGTACTTC. Translation: CASSQTLGLYQETQYF.

V is TRBV30 and J is TRBJ2-7; a possible D gene is TRBD2 (6 bases). Germline CDR1 reads GTSNPN; CDR2 reads SVGIG (reference sequence). CDR3 length: 13 residues. The germline V and J ends were trimmed by 2 bases and 6 bases, with 14 bases remaining between them. CDR3 nucleotides: TGTGCCTGGAGTAGTATTCTGGAGGGCGAGCAGTACTTC. This gives the protein CAWSSILEGEQYF.

The CDR3 protein is CASSPRTATNEKLFF. For the CDR3, the DNA is TGTGCCAGCAGCCCAAGGACAGCAACTAATGAAAAACTGTTTTTT. The V gene is TRBV7-8, the J gene TRBJ1-4, with a tentative D call TRBD1 (6 bases). This CDR3 region has 15 residues. The V and J ends lost 5 bases and 0 bases respectively, with 10 bases between them. Germline values: CDR1 SGHVS, CDR2 FQNEAQ.

In DNA form, the CDR3 reads TGTGCCAGCAGCAAGCAATCAGGGGGGCCGACTAATGAAAAACTGTTTTTT. Encoded protein: CASSKQSGGPTNEKLFF. The genes are TRBV9 and TRBJ1-4, with TRBD1 identical over 7 bases. The CDR3 sequence is 17 residues long. Germline trimming cut 4 bases from V and 2 bases from J; bases unmatched to any gene: 11. Germline V gives CDR1 SGDLS, CDR2 YYNGEE.

The chain uses TRBV30 and TRBJ2-7; 7 bases align to TRBD1. Germline V gene lookup returns CDR1 GTSNPN and CDR2 SVGIG (reference sequence). The CDR3 loop spans 18 amino acids. V trimming: 1 base; J trimming: 0 bases; junction bases outside the gene matches: 15. The CDR3 DNA reads as TGTGCCTGGAGTGGATCGGGACAGCCTACTCTTTACTCCTACGAGCAGTACTTC. The encoded protein is CAWSGSGQPTLYSYEQYF.

The chain is built from TRBV5-6 and TRBJ1-2; tentatively, D is TRBD1 (5 bases). The CDR3 extends over 15 amino acids. The V end lost 0 bases, the J end lost 4 bases, and 13 bases lay between the germline ends. From germline, CDR1 is SGHDT and CDR2 YYEEEE. CDR3 sequence: CASSLDGGGIYGYTF. CDR3 nucleotide sequence: TGTGCCAGCAGCTTGGACGGCGGGGGGATCTATGGCTACACCTTC.